The sequence of this TCR beta chain was determined in a study of control samples from healthy donors and cancer patients. Clones were sequenced by immunoSEQ multiplex PCR, and TCRdb holds only the in-frame ones, with some missing. The sample holds 100,000 to 150,000 clones; almost 95% are singletons and the top ten take 0.58%. Germline lookup yields CDR1 SGHTA and CDR2 FQGNSA. Trimming removed 1 base at V and 0 bases at J, with 6 bases between. The CDR3 is made up of 14 amino acids. The V call is TRBV7-2, the J call TRBJ1-2, with unresolved D. The sequenced sample consisted of PBMCs. The source of this sequence is a man at least 80 years old with head and neck cancer. The CDR3 loop is CASSLDGANYGYTF. CDR3 DNA sequence: TGTGCCAGCAGCTTAGACGGTGCTAACTATGGCTACACCTTC.